The sample holds a few counts of the clone carrying this T cell receptor beta chain. The data stem from a study of PD-L1 blockade in urothelial cancer. Background on the study: The patients had undergone anywhere from 0 to 3 prior chemotherapy regimens. Counts from blood samples showed a median of 141,255 T cells.

Libraries were prepared by immunoSEQ multiplex PCR; TCRdb keeps only in-frame clonotypes and omits some of them. This sample carries about 36,000 clones, more than 80% of them seen once, and the ten largest clones take 10%. Sample time point: peripheral blood 6 weeks after treatment start. CDR1 is DFQATT and CDR2 is SNEGSKA in the germline V gene (reference sequence). Trimming pared 3 bases from V and 8 bases from J, leaving 4 bases between. The CDR3 contains 10 residues. The chain joins TRBV20-1 to TRBJ1-4; D unresolved. This TCR derives from a man in his forties with urothelial cancer. The sequences come from PBMCs, collected around atezolizumab (anti-PD-L1) treatment. The CDR3 bases are TGCAGTGCTAGTAGAGAAAAACTGTTTTTT. It yields the protein CSASREKLFF.